The 19 T cell receptor beta chains given below trace back to one sample, sequenced in a study of CD8+CD57+ T cells in acquired aplastic anemia. Before being chosen for sequencing, patients had shown CD8+CD57+ cell expansion by flow cytometry. Genomic DNA templated the TCR beta VDJ and CDR3 profiling. TCRdb analysed the reads with MiXCR anew, one entry per CDR3 protein. The sample carries about half a million distinct CDR3 sequences, more than 25% recorded once. The sequencing input was sorted CD4+, CD8+, or CD8+CD57+ T cells (not recorded which) from PBMCs. Source of these receptors: a human donor with aplastic anemia.

This clonotype has ten or more counts. The rearrangement joins TRBV29-1 to TRBJ2-7; 7 nucleotides align to TRBD1. Unmatched junction bases numbered 6, after V lost 4 bases and J lost 6 bases. The CDR3 is 12 amino acids. Germline CDR1 is SQVTM and CDR2 is ANQGSEA. CDR3 residues: CSVGVQGREQYF. The CDR3 nucleotides are TGCAGCGTTGGAGTACAGGGGCGCGAGCAGTACTTC.

This clonotype was counted at least ten times. The gene calls are TRBV19 and TRBJ1-1, with unresolved D. There are 13 residues in the CDR3. CDR1 is LNHDA and CDR2 is SQIVND in the germline V gene (reference sequence). With 4 bases removed from V and 4 bases from J, the gap between germline ends came to 10 bases. This CDR3 is CASSTPSGTEAFF. In nucleotides, the CDR3 is TGTGCCAGTAGTACGCCCTCAGGCACTGAAGCTTTCTTT. Supplemented by reference TRBV19 and TRBJ1-1, the full variable domain reads DGGITQSPKYLFRKEGQNVTLSCEQNLNHDAMYWYRQDPGQGLRLIYYSQIVNDFQKGDIAEGYSVSREKKESFPLTVTSAQKNPTAFYLCASSTPSGTEAFFGQGTRLTVV.

The V and J genes are TRBV6-1 and TRBJ1-2, with D uncertain. The CDR3 is 15 residues long. V was cut by 6 bases and J by 1 base, with 15 bases left in between. Germline lookup yields CDR1 MNHNS and CDR2 SASEGT. In DNA, the CDR3 is TGTGCCAGCAGACCAGACGGCCTTAGTAACTATGGCTACACCTTC. As protein: CASRPDGLSNYGYTF.

This clonotype has a handful of counts. The rearrangement uses TRBV19 and TRBJ2-3; 9 positions agree with TRBD1. The CDR3 length is 16 residues. J gave up 0 bases and V 5 bases, and 6 bases lay outside the gene matches. Germline CDR1 reads LNHDA; CDR2 reads SQIVND (reference sequence). CDR3: CASSPGTGTSTDTQYF. The CDR3 DNA sequence: TGTGCCAGTAGTCCCGGGACAGGGACTAGCACAGATACGCAGTATTTT. Filled out from reference TRBV19 and TRBJ2-3, the complete variable domain reads DGGITQSPKYLFRKEGQNVTLSCEQNLNHDAMYWYRQDPGQGLRLIYYSQIVNDFQKGDIAEGYSVSREKKESFPLTVTSAQKNPTAFYLCASSPGTGTSTDTQYFGPGTRLTVL.

As DNA, the CDR3 is TGTGCCAGCAGCTTAGACAGGCCCACCGGGGAGCTGTTTTTT. It specifies CASSLDRPTGELFF. The chain employs TRBV11-2 and TRBJ2-2; D is undetermined. There are 14 residues in the CDR3. Trimming stripped 0 bases from V and 4 bases from J, with 6 bases between. Germline loops: CDR1 SGHAT, CDR2 FQNNGV.

In this sample, this clonotype turned up many times. The CDR3 here is CSVEGAGFSGTGELFF. The CDR3 DNA is TGCAGCGTTGAAGGAGCGGGGTTCTCTGGTACCGGGGAGCTGTTTTTT. The rearrangement joins TRBV29-1 to TRBJ2-2; 7 nucleotides line up with TRBD2. The CDR3 covers 16 residues. Trimming at V came to 1 base and at J to 5 bases, leaving 10 bases not matched to a gene. In germline, CDR1 is SQVTM, CDR2 ANQGSEA.

Of note for this clonotype: A much larger clone sits a single nucleotide away, making a read error possible. The genes are TRBV25-1 and TRBJ2-3; a possible D gene is TRBD2 (5 bases). The CDR3 is 12 amino acids. The V gene's germline CDR1 is MGHDK and CDR2 SYGVNS. CDR3 residues: CAGSDYTDTQYF. The CDR3, as DNA: TGTGCCGGCAGTGACTACACAGATACGCAGTATTTT.

The chain links TRBV18 to TRBJ1-3; D gene unclear. This CDR3 spans 17 amino acids. The V end was cut by 0 bases, the J end by 2 bases, with 14 bases between. The germline V gene has CDR1 KGHSH and CDR2 LQKENI. CDR3 amino acids: CASSPPFGVFTGNTIYF. CDR3 nucleotide sequence: TGTGCCAGCTCACCACCCTTCGGGGTTTTCACTGGAAACACCATATATTTT.

The chain joins TRBV29-1 to TRBJ1-2; TRBD1 matches at 9 bases. The germline CDR1 and CDR2 sequences are SQVTM and ANQGSEA. This CDR3 contains 14 residues. Losses at the gene ends were 2 bases for V and 5 bases for J; bases not matched to a gene: 6. The CDR3 reads CSVEPTGGGYGYTF. CDR3 sequence (DNA): TGCAGCGTTGAACCGACAGGGGGAGGATATGGCTACACCTTC.

The chain links TRBV7-2 to TRBJ2-5; D tentatively reads TRBD1 or TRBD2 (6 bases each). Between the trimmed V and J ends, which lost 6 bases and 7 bases, there was a span of 21 bases. Germline-derived CDR1 and CDR2 are SGHTA and FQGNSA. The CDR3 covers 15 residues. The CDR3 region has the DNA TGTGCCAGCAGAGGGGGGACCTTAAGGTCGGGGACCCAGTACTTC. Translated: CASRGGTLRSGTQYF.

J is TRBJ1-6 and V is TRBV19, with 7 bases matching TRBD1. The CDR3 loop spans 14 amino acids. V gave up 6 bases and J gave up 7 bases; unmatched junction bases: 6. Germline CDR1 is LNHDA and CDR2 is SQIVND (reference sequence). The CDR3 region is CASRRQGGNSPLHF. DNA for the CDR3: TGTGCCAGTAGGAGACAGGGAGGCAATTCACCCCTCCACTTT. The variable domain in full, completed from reference TRBV19 and TRBJ1-6, reads DGGITQSPKYLFRKEGQNVTLSCEQNLNHDAMYWYRQDPGQGLRLIYYSQIVNDFQKGDIAEGYSVSREKKESFPLTVTSAQKNPTAFYLCASRRQGGNSPLHFGNGTRLTVT.

The chain joins TRBV9 to TRBJ1-6, with TRBD1 as a possible D gene (6 bases). This CDR3 has 12 amino acids. The V and J ends lost 8 bases and 10 bases respectively, with 13 bases between them. Germline lookup yields CDR1 SGDLS and CDR2 YYNGEE. The CDR3 reads CASGGPGSPLHF. In nucleotides, the CDR3 is TGTGCCAGTGGGGGGCCGGGATCACCCCTCCACTTT.

The chain has TRBV7-3 and TRBJ2-5; no clear D. Germline-derived CDR1 and CDR2 are SGHTA and FQGTGA. The CDR3 loop spans 13 amino acids. V was clipped by 4 bases and J by 5 bases, with 11 bases between them. CDR3 DNA: TGTGCCAGCAGCTCACCCCCGGCCGAGACCCAGTACTTC. Amino acids: CASSSPPAETQYF.

This chain joins TRBV10-3 and TRBJ1-6; D is possibly TRBD1 (5 bases). CDR3 size: 13 residues. Germline CDR1 ENHRY, CDR2 SYGVKD. The V and J ends lost 6 bases and 9 bases respectively, with 12 bases between them. The CDR3 region has the DNA TGTGCCATCAGCGGGGCTTCAGCTTCACCCCTCCACTTT. This gives the protein CAISGASASPLHF.

This clonotype was seen a single time. This could be a read error, since a much larger clone is one nucleotide away. V usage is TRBV7-2 and J usage is TRBJ1-1, with 9 nucleotides matching TRBD1. CDR1 and CDR2 (germline): SGHTA, FQGNSA. The V segment lost 9 bases and the J segment 3 bases; nucleotides outside the gene matches: 11. This CDR3 contains 15 residues. As DNA, the CDR3 is TGTGCCAGTGCCCTTCGTCGGACAGGGGACACTGAAGCTTTCTTT. This gives the protein CASALRRTGDTEAFF.

In regard to this clonotype: A much larger clone differs from this one at a single base, so this may be a read error. This chain links TRBV12-3 or TRBV12-4 with TRBJ1-2; TRBD1 matches at 7 bases. The CDR3 runs to 14 residues. The CDR3: CASSQPLTGAGCTF. The CDR3 DNA is TGTGCCAGCAGTCAACCCCTTACAGGGGCTGGCTGCACCTTC.

This rearrangement joins TRBV2 to TRBJ2-5, with 9 bases fitting TRBD2. Trimming at V came to 10 bases and at J to 2 bases, leaving 11 bases not matched to a gene. Germline CDR1 SNHLY, CDR2 FYNNEI. The CDR3 runs to 15 residues. CDR3 in amino acids: CATTRPTSGQETQYF. The DNA for the CDR3 is TGTGCCACCACCCGACCGACTAGCGGACAAGAGACCCAGTACTTC.

A few counts support this clonotype. The genes are TRBV14 and TRBJ1-3, with D possibly matching TRBD1 (5 bases). Per the germline V gene, CDR1 is SGHDN and CDR2 is FVKESK. This CDR3 spans 16 amino acids. The V end was cut by 3 bases, the J end by 0 bases, with 12 bases between. The CDR3 DNA is TGTGCCAGCAGCCACAGAGCAGGGATCTCTGGAAACACCATATATTTT. Its protein is CASSHRAGISGNTIYF.

This clonotype was found a few times. The chain carries TRBV2 and TRBJ2-7; D possibly uses TRBD1 or TRBD2 (5 bases each). V lost 3 bases, J lost 3 bases, and 15 bases lay in between. The CDR3 runs 15 residues. Germline V gene sequence: CDR1 SNHLY, CDR2 FYNNEI. The CDR3 is CASSDVEGINYEQYF. CDR3 in DNA: TGTGCCAGCAGTGACGTCGAGGGGATTAACTACGAGCAGTACTTC.